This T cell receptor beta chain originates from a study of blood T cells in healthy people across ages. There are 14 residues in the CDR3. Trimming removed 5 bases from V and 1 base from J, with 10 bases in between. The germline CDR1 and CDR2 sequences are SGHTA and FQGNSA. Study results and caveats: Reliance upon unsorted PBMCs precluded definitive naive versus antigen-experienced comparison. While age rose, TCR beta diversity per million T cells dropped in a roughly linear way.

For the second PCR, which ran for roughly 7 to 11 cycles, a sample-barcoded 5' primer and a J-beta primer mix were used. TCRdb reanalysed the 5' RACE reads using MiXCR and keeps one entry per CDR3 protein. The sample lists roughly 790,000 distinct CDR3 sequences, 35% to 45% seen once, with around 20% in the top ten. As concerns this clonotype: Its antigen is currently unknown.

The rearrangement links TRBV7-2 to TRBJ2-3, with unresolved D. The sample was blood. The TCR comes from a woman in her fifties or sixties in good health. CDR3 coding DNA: TGTGCCAGCAGCCGTGCCGTGGGCACAGATACGCAGTATTTT. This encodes CASSRAVGTDTQYF.